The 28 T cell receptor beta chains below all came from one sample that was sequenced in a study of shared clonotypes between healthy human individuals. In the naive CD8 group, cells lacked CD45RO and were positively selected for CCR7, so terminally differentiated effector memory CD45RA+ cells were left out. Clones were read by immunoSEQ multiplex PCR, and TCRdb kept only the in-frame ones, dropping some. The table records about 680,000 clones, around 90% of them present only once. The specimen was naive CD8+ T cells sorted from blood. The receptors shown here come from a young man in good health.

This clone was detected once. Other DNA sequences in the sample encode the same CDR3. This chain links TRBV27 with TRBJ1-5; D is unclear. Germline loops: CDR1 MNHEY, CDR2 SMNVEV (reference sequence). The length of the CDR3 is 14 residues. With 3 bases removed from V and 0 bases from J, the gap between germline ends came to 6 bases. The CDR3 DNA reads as TGTGCCAGCAGTTTCGGGGATAGCAATCAGCCCCAGCATTTT. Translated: CASSFGDSNQPQHF.

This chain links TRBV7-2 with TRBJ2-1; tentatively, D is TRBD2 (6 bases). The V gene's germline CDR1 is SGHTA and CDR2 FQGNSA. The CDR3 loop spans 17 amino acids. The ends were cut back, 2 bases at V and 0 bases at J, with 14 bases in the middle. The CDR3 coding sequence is TGTGCCAGCAGCTTACGAGGAGGGGCCGGCTCCTACAATGAGCAGTTCTTC. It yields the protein CASSLRGGAGSYNEQFF.

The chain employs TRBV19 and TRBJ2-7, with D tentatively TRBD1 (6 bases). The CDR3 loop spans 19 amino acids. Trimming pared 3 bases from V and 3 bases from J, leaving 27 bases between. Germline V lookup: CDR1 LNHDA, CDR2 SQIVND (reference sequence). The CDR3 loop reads CASSILKIGAGAYDYEQYF. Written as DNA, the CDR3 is TGTGCCAGTAGTATCCTCAAAATCGGGGCAGGGGCATACGACTACGAGCAGTACTTC.

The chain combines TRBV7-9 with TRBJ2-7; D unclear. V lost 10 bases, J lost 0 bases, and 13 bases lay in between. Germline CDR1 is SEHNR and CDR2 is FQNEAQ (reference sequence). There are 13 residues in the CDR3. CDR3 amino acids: CATAPGNSYEQYF. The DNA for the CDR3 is TGTGCCACCGCCCCCGGCAACTCCTACGAGCAGTACTTC.

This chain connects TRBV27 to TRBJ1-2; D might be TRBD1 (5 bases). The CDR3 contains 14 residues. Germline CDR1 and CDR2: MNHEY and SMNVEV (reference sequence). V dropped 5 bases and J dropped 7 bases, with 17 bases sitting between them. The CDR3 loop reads CASSTIGRELGYTF. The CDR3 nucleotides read TGTGCCAGCAGTACCATAGGCAGGGAGCTTGGCTACACCTTC.

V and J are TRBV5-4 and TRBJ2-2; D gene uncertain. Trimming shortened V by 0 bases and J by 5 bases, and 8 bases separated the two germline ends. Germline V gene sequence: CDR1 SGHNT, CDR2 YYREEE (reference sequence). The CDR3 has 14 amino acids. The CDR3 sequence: CASSLVIKTGELFF. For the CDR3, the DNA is TGTGCCAGCAGCTTGGTTATAAAAACCGGGGAGCTGTTTTTT.

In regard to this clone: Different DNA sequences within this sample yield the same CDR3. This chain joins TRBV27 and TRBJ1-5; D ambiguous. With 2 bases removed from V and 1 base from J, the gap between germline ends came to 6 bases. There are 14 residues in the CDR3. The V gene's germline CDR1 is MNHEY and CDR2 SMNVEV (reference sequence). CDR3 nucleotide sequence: TGTGCCAGCAGTTTAGTAGGGAGCAATCAGCCCCAGCATTTT. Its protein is CASSLVGSNQPQHF.

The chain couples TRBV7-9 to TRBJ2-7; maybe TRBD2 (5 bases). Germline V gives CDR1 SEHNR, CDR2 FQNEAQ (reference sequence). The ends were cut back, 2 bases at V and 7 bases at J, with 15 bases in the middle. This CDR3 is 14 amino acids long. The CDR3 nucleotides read TGTGCCAGCAGCTTATCCGCCCTGCCGGGAGAGCAGTACTTC. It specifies CASSLSALPGEQYF.

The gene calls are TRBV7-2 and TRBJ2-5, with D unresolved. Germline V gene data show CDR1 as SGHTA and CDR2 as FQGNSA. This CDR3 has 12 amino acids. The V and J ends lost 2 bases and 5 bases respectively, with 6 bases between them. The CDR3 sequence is CASSLSRETQYF. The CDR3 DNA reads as TGTGCCAGCAGCTTATCGCGGGAGACCCAGTACTTC.

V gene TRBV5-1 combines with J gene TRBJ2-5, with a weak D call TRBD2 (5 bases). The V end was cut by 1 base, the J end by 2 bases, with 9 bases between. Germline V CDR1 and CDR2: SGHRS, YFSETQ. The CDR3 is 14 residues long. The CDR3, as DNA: TGCGCCAGCAGCTTGAACACTAGGCAAGAGACCCAGTACTTC. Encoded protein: CASSLNTRQETQYF.

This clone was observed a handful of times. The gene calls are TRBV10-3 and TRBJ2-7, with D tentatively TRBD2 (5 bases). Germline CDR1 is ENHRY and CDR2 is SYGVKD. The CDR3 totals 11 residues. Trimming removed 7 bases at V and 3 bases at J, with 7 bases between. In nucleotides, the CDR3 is TGTGCCATCAATGCGGGCTACGAGCAGTACTTC. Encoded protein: CAINAGYEQYF.

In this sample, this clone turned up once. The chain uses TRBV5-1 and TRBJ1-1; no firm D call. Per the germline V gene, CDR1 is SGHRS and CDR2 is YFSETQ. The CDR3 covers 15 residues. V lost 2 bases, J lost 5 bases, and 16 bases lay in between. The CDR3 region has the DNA TGCGCCAGCAGCTTTTTCCGGGCTGGAGAAACTGAAGCTTTCTTT. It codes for CASSFFRAGETEAFF.

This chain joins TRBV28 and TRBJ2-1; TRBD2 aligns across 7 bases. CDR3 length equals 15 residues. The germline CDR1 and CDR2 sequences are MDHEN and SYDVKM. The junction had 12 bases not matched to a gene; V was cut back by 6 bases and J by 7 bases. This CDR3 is CASRHRMLADNEQFF. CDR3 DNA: TGTGCCAGCAGACACCGAATGCTAGCGGATAATGAGCAGTTCTTC. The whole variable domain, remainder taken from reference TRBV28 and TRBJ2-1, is DVKVTQSSRYLVKRTGEKVFLECVQDMDHENMFWYRQDPGLGLRLIYFSYDVKMKEKGDIPEGYSVSREKKERFSLILESASTNQTSMYLCASRHRMLADNEQFFGPGTRLTVL.

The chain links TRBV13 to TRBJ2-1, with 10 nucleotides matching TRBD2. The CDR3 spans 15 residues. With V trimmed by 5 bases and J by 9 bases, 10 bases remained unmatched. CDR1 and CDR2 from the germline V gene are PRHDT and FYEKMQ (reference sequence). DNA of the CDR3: TGTGCCAGCAGCCCGCCCCTAGCGGGAGTCAGTGAGCAGTTCTTC. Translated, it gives CASSPPLAGVSEQFF.

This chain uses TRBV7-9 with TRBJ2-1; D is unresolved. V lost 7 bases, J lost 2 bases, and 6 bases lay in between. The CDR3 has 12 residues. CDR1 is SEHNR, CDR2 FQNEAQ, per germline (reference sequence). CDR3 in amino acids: CASTPTYNEQFF. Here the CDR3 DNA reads TGTGCCAGCACGCCAACCTACAATGAGCAGTTCTTC.

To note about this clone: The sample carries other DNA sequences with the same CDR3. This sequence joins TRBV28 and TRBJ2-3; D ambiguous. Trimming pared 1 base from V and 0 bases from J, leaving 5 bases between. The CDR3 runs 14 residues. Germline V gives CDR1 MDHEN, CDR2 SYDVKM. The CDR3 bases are TGTGCCAGCAGTTTATTGTCCAGCACAGATACGCAGTATTTT. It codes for CASSLLSSTDTQYF.

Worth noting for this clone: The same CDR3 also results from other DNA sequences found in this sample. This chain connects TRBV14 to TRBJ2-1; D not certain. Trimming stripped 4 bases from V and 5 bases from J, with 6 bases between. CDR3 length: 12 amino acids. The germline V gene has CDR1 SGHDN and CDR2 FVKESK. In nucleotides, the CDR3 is TGTGCCAGCAGCCGAACGAACAATGAGCAGTTCTTC. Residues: CASSRTNNEQFF.

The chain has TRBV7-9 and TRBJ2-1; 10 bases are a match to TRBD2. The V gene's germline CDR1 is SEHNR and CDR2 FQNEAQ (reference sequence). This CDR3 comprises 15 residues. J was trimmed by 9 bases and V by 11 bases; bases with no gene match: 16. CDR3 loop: CAFHPLSGRAVEQFF. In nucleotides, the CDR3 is TGTGCCTTTCACCCCCTCAGCGGGAGGGCCGTTGAGCAGTTCTTC.

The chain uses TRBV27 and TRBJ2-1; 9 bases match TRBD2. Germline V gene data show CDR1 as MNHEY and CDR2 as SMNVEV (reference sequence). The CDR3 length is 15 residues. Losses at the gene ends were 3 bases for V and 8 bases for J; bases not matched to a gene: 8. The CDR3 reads CASSFFSGSHYEQFF. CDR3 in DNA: TGTGCCAGCAGTTTCTTTAGCGGGAGCCATTATGAGCAGTTCTTC.

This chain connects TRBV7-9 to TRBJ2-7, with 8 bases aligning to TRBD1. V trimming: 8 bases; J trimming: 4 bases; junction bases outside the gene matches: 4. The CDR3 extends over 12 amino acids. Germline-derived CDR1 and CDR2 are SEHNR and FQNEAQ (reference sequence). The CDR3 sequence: CASRTGPYEQYF. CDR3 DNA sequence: TGTGCCAGCCGGACAGGGCCTTACGAGCAGTACTTC.

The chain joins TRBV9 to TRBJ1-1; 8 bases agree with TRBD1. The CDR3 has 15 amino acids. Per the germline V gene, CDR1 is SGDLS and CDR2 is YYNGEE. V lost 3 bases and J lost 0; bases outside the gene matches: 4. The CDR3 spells CASSGTGPLNTEAFF. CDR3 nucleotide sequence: TGTGCCAGCAGCGGGACAGGGCCCCTGAACACTGAAGCTTTCTTT. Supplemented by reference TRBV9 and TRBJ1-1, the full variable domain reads DSGVTQTPKHLITATGQRVTLRCSPRSGDLSVYWYQQSLDQGLQFLIQYYNGEERAKGNILERFSAQQFPDLHSELNLSSLELGDSALYFCASSGTGPLNTEAFFGQGTRLTVV.

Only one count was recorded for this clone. The CDR3: CSVETVNTGELFF. As DNA, the CDR3 is TGCAGCGTTGAAACAGTGAACACCGGGGAGCTGTTTTTT. J is TRBJ2-2 and V is TRBV29-1; D is unclear. The V gene lost 2 bases and the J gene lost 1 base, with 5 bases spanning the gap. The germline V gene encodes CDR1 SQVTM and CDR2 ANQGSEA. CDR3 size: 13 residues.

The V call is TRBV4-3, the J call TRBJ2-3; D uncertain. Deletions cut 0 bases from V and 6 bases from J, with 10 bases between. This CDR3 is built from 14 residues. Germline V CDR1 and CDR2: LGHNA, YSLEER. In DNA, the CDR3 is TGCGCCAGCAGCCAAGATCTGGGTGGGGATACGCAGTATTTT. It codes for CASSQDLGGDTQYF.

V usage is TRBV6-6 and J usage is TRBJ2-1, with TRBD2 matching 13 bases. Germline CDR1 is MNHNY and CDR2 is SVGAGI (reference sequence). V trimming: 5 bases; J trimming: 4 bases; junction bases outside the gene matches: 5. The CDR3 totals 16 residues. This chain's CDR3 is CASSRGTSGDYNEQFF. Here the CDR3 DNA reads TGTGCCAGCAGTCGGGGGACTAGCGGGGATTACAATGAGCAGTTCTTC.

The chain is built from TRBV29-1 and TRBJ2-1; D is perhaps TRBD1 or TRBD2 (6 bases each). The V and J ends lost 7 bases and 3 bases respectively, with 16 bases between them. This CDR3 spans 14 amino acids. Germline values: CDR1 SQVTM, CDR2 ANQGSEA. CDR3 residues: CSAPSRGHYNEQFF. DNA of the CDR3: TGCAGCGCCCCTTCCCGGGGGCACTACAATGAGCAGTTCTTC.

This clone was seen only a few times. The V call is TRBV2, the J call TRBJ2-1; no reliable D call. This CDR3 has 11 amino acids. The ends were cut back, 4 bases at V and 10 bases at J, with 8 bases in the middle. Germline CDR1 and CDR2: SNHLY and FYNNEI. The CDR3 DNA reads TGTGCCAGCAGTGGGTCCTGGGAGCAGTTCTTC. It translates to CASSGSWEQFF. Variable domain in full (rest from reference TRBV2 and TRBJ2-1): EPEVTQTPSHQVTQMGQEVILRCVPISNHLYFYWYRQILGQKVEFLVSFYNNEISEKSEIFDDQFSVERPDGSNFTLKIRSTKLEDSAMYFCASSGSWEQFFGPGTRLTVL.

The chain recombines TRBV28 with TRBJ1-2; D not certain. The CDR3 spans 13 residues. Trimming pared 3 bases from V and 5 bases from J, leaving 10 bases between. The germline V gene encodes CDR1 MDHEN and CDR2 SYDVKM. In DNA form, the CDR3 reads TGTGCCAGCAGTTTCCGTATGGGGTATGGCTACACCTTC. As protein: CASSFRMGYGYTF.

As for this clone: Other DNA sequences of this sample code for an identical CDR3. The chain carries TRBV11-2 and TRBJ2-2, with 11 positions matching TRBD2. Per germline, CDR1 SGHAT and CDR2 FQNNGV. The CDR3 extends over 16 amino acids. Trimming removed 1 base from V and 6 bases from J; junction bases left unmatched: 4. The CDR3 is CASSLVLAGGSGELFF. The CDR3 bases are TGTGCCAGCAGCTTAGTTCTAGCGGGAGGATCCGGGGAGCTGTTTTTT.